The entry below describes one T cell receptor beta chain. It has no known antigen specificity. Within one base of it there is no much larger clone, and no base qualities were kept. Other DNA sequences in the same sample also yield this CDR3. V is pruned by 0 bases and J by 5 bases, leaving 6 bases of the junction without a gene match. Spanning cysteine to phenylalanine, the CDR3 consists of 16 amino acids. CDR3 DNA only is kept here, 48 bases in frame from base 1. As encoded in the germline V gene, CDR1 is SGHRS while CDR2 is YFSETQ. This specimen belongs to a study of control samples from healthy donors and cancer patients (dated by TCRdb to 2018 to 2021). Receptor libraries were prepared by the immunoSEQ multiplex PCR assay. As stored in TCRdb, this immuneACCESS dataset retains in-frame rearrangements with V and J assigned. A fraction of the clones does not appear; measured against another copy, unresolved V genes explain less than half of the discrepancy, and the remainder lacks a known reason. The sample includes about 190,000 clones, with approximately 90% observed a single time. The ten largest make up 1.5% to 2% of the sample.

The receptor was derived from a man younger than 40 in good health. The receptor chain draws on TRBV5-1 and TRBJ2-5; TRBD1 aligns with 11 central bases. The sequenced material came from blood. The CDR3 corresponds to CASSLAGTGGGETQYF. The nucleotide sequence is given as TGCGCCAGCAGCTTGGCCGGGACAGGGGGGGGCGAGACCCAGTACTTC.